These T cell receptor beta chains were read from a single sample in a study of T cells in Graves' hyperthyroidism and ophthalmopathy. TCRdb passed the multiplex PCR reads through MiXCR, listing each CDR3 protein once. The data contain around 570,000 distinct CDR3 sequences, about 20% of them singletons. Material for sequencing was blood. These receptors all come from a man aged 40-55 years with Graves' ophthalmopathy. Both conserved end residues are part of each CDR3. D genes are given only for firm matches. Clone size appears in some rows only: once, few, many, or a class for an expanded clone.

cdr3_aa: CASSVIIANYGYTF
cdr3_nt: TGTGCCAGCAGTGTAATAATAGCTAACTATGGCTACACCTTC
d_call: NA
v_call: TRBV2
clone_size: many
j_call: TRBJ1-2

cdr3_aa: CASSVGGNLNTEAFF
cdr3_nt: TGTGCCAGCAGCGTAGGAGGAAATCTGAACACTGAAGCTTTCTTT
d_call: NA
v_call: TRBV9
clone_size: NA
j_call: TRBJ1-1

cdr3_aa: CASRRQGALETQYF
cdr3_nt: TGTGCCAGCAGGAGACAGGGGGCCCTGGAGACCCAGTACTTC
d_call: TRBD1
v_call: TRBV6-1
clone_size: NA
j_call: TRBJ2-5

cdr3_aa: CASSSFLLTQRESTDTQYF
cdr3_nt: TGTGCCAGCAGTAGCTTTCTCTTAACTCAGCGGGAGAGCACAGATACGCAGTATTTT
d_call: TRBD2
v_call: TRBV28
clone_size: many
j_call: TRBJ2-3

cdr3_aa: CSARGQGSYGYTF
cdr3_nt: TGCAGTGCTAGGGGGCAGGGGAGCTATGGCTACACCTTC
d_call: NA
v_call: TRBV20-1
clone_size: few
j_call: TRBJ1-2

cdr3_aa: CASSRRTLENEKLFF
cdr3_nt: TGTGCCAGCAGCCGCCGGACCCTAGAAAATGAAAAACTGTTTTTT
d_call: NA
v_call: TRBV13
clone_size: few
j_call: TRBJ1-4

cdr3_aa: CASSQSGVETQYF
cdr3_nt: TGCGCCAGCAGCCAATCCGGGGTAGAGACCCAGTACTTC
d_call: NA
v_call: TRBV4-1
clone_size: NA
j_call: TRBJ2-5

cdr3_aa: CASRPDRETGETQYF
cdr3_nt: TGTGCCAGCAGACCCGACAGGGAAACAGGGGAGACCCAGTACTTC
d_call: TRBD1
v_call: TRBV28
clone_size: NA
j_call: TRBJ2-5

cdr3_aa: CASSLGGSPYGYTF
cdr3_nt: TGCGCCAGCAGCTTGGGCGGTTCCCCCTATGGCTACACCTTC
d_call: NA
v_call: TRBV5-1
clone_size: few
j_call: TRBJ1-2

cdr3_aa: CASSLPQNTEAFF
cdr3_nt: TGTGCCAGCAGTTTACCCCAAAACACTGAAGCTTTCTTT
d_call: NA
v_call: TRBV28
clone_size: NA
j_call: TRBJ1-1

cdr3_aa: CASSIWNTEAFF
cdr3_nt: TGTGCCAGTAGTATTTGGAACACTGAAGCTTTCTTT
d_call: NA
v_call: TRBV19
clone_size: few
j_call: TRBJ1-1

cdr3_aa: CASSHATEAFF
cdr3_nt: TGTGCCAGCAGCCACGCCACTGAAGCTTTCTTT
d_call: NA
v_call: TRBV3-1
clone_size: NA
j_call: TRBJ1-1

cdr3_aa: CASRTGGWGNTEAFF
cdr3_nt: TGTGCCAGCAGGACAGGGGGCTGGGGGAACACTGAAGCTTTCTTT
d_call: TRBD1
v_call: TRBV7-9
clone_size: few
j_call: TRBJ1-1

cdr3_aa: CASSLRLAGDNEQFF
cdr3_nt: TGTGCCAGCAGCTTGAGACTAGCGGGGGACAATGAGCAGTTCTTC
d_call: TRBD2
v_call: TRBV5-6
clone_size: NA
j_call: TRBJ2-1

cdr3_aa: CASSSIAGTHEQYF
cdr3_nt: TGTGCCAGCAGTTCCATAGCGGGTACCCACGAGCAGTACTTC
d_call: TRBD2
v_call: TRBV2
clone_size: NA
j_call: TRBJ2-7

cdr3_aa: CATSEPGSEQYF
cdr3_nt: TGTGCCACCAGCGAGCCGGGATCCGAGCAGTACTTC
d_call: NA
v_call: TRBV15
clone_size: NA
j_call: TRBJ2-7

cdr3_aa: CASSFLLQQGKVMNTEASF
cdr3_nt: TGTGCCAGCAGTTTCTTACTCCAACAGGGGAAGGTAATGAACACTGAAGCTTCCTTT
d_call: TRBD1
v_call: TRBV28
clone_size: few
j_call: TRBJ1-1

cdr3_aa: CASSLFGQILNSPLHF
cdr3_nt: TGTGCCAGCAGTTTGTTTGGACAGATCCTCAATTCACCCCTCCACTTT
d_call: NA
v_call: TRBV27
clone_size: few
j_call: TRBJ1-6

cdr3_aa: CASRGVGAGEQFF
cdr3_nt: TGTGCCAGCAGGGGAGTAGGAGCGGGTGAGCAGTTCTTC
d_call: NA
v_call: TRBV6-2/TRBV6-3
clone_size: many
j_call: TRBJ2-1

cdr3_aa: CATSRDRSSNQPQHF
cdr3_nt: TGTGCCACCAGCAGAGATAGGAGTAGCAATCAGCCCCAGCATTTT
d_call: NA
v_call: TRBV15
clone_size: few
j_call: TRBJ1-5

cdr3_aa: CASTPDEGGGYEQYF
cdr3_nt: TGTGCCAGCACCCCAGATGAGGGAGGAGGGTACGAGCAGTACTTC
d_call: NA
v_call: TRBV9
clone_size: NA
j_call: TRBJ2-7

cdr3_aa: CASRPGQDTQYF
cdr3_nt: TGCGCCAGCCGGCCTGGGCAGGATACGCAGTATTTT
d_call: NA
v_call: TRBV5-1
clone_size: few
j_call: TRBJ2-3

cdr3_aa: CASSLGDLGEQFF
cdr3_nt: TGTGCTAGCAGCTTAGGAGACCTAGGTGAGCAGTTCTTC
d_call: NA
v_call: TRBV7-7
clone_size: NA
j_call: TRBJ2-1

cdr3_aa: CASRSGFPDPNTEAFF
cdr3_nt: TGTGCCAGCAGATCAGGATTCCCTGACCCAAACACTGAAGCTTTCTTT
d_call: NA
v_call: TRBV6-2/TRBV6-3
clone_size: few
j_call: TRBJ1-1

cdr3_aa: CASSPSDSPHYGYTF
cdr3_nt: TGTGCCAGCTCACCATCGGACTCCCCACACTATGGCTACACCTTC
d_call: NA
v_call: TRBV18
clone_size: many
j_call: TRBJ1-2

cdr3_aa: CAISEGGRPNSPLHF
cdr3_nt: TGTGCCATCAGTGAGGGGGGACGGCCTAATTCACCCCTCCACTTT
d_call: NA
v_call: TRBV10-3
clone_size: NA
j_call: TRBJ1-6

cdr3_aa: CASSVYSGANVLTF
cdr3_nt: TGTGCCAGCAGCGTCTACTCTGGGGCCAACGTCCTGACTTTC
d_call: NA
v_call: TRBV12-3/TRBV12-4
clone_size: few
j_call: TRBJ2-6

cdr3_aa: CASSEEGWSTDTQYF
cdr3_nt: TGTGCCAGCAGTGAAGAGGGTTGGTCCACAGATACGCAGTATTTT
d_call: NA
v_call: TRBV6-1
clone_size: NA
j_call: TRBJ2-3

cdr3_aa: CASISNGGLNYGYTF
cdr3_nt: TGTGCCAGCATATCCAACGGGGGCCTTAACTATGGCTACACCTTC
d_call: NA
v_call: TRBV6-1
clone_size: few
j_call: TRBJ1-2

cdr3_aa: CSVVSNEQFF
cdr3_nt: TGCAGCGTTGTGAGCAATGAGCAGTTCTTC
d_call: NA
v_call: TRBV29-1
clone_size: NA
j_call: TRBJ2-1

cdr3_aa: CASSQDGHPNTEAFF
cdr3_nt: TGCGCCAGCAGCCAAGACGGACACCCGAACACTGAAGCTTTCTTT
d_call: NA
v_call: TRBV4-1
clone_size: few
j_call: TRBJ1-1

cdr3_aa: CASRPPRGRYEQYF
cdr3_nt: TGTGCCAGCAGACCCCCCCGGGGACGGTACGAGCAGTACTTC
d_call: NA
v_call: TRBV28
clone_size: many
j_call: TRBJ2-7

cdr3_aa: CASSSGTALSYNEQFF
cdr3_nt: TGTGCCAGCAGCTCCGGGACAGCGCTCTCCTACAATGAGCAGTTCTTC
d_call: TRBD1
v_call: TRBV12-3/TRBV12-4
clone_size: NA
j_call: TRBJ2-1

cdr3_aa: CATKPGQGTGELFF
cdr3_nt: TGTGCCACCAAACCGGGACAGGGCACCGGGGAGCTGTTTTTT
d_call: TRBD1
v_call: TRBV24-1
clone_size: NA
j_call: TRBJ2-2

cdr3_aa: CASSQSGGRETQYF
cdr3_nt: TGTGCCAGCAGCCAGTCGGGGGGACGGGAGACCCAGTACTTC
d_call: TRBD2
v_call: TRBV3-1
clone_size: few
j_call: TRBJ2-5